Each of the 25 T cell receptor beta chains below was sequenced from the same sample in a study of Ad26.COV2.S vaccination and SARS-CoV-2 variants. Treatment indicated: roughly 18 received Ad26.COV2.S at low or high dose, single or two shots; about 5 received placebo; per-sample allocation not given. The samples date from day 63 after the first vaccine or placebo injection. The repertoire was sequenced with immunoSEQ multiplex PCR; TCRdb's copy has only in-frame clones and lacks some. The sample yields about 480,000 clones, roughly 87% seen once. The source material was peripheral blood, sampled in a trial of Ad26.COV2.S vaccine versus placebo. Receptors were obtained from a person between 18 and 59 years old who received the Ad26.COV2.S COVID-19 vaccine or a placebo.

This chain connects TRBV7-2 to TRBJ2-3; TRBD2 matches 15 bases. V lost 4 bases and J lost 4; bases outside the gene matches: 6. CDR1 SGHTA and CDR2 FQGNSA come from the germline V gene. The CDR3 is made up of 17 amino acids. CDR3: CASSSGTSGRWSDTQYF. In DNA, the CDR3 is TGTGCCAGCAGCTCCGGGACTAGCGGGAGGTGGTCAGATACGCAGTATTTT.

The chain joins TRBV24-1 to TRBJ2-7; 7 nucleotides align to TRBD1. Germline assignment: CDR1 KGHDR and CDR2 SFDVKD. The CDR3 is made up of 13 amino acids. V was pared by 11 bases and J by 8 bases, with 14 bases of the junction left unmatched. CDR3 DNA: TGTGCCATCATCCAGCCGGGACAGCTTAAGCAGTACTTC. Translated: CAIIQPGQLKQYF.

The V gene is TRBV5-1, the J gene TRBJ2-1; D is perhaps TRBD2 (6 bases). Trimming pared 0 bases from V and 3 bases from J, leaving 10 bases between. This CDR3 contains 15 residues. Germline V gene data show CDR1 as SGHRS and CDR2 as YFSETQ. The CDR3 DNA follows: TGCGCCAGCAGCTTGGGCGGGAACCACTACAATGAGCAGTTCTTC. Translation: CASSLGGNHYNEQFF.

This sequence joins TRBV3-1 (or the pseudogene TRBV3-2) and TRBJ1-3; 10 nucleotides agree with TRBD1. The CDR3 is made up of 17 amino acids. J was trimmed by 2 bases and V by 2 bases; bases with no gene match: 6. From germline, CDR1 is LGHDT and CDR2 YNNKEL (reference sequence). Here the CDR3 reads CASSQNSGTGAGNTIYF. In DNA, the CDR3 is TGTGCCAGCAGCCAAAACTCCGGGACAGGGGCTGGAAACACCATATATTTT.

This CDR3 is CAIATSARTDTQYF. The CDR3 nucleotides are TGTGCCATCGCAACTAGCGCACGCACAGATACGCAGTATTTT. The J gene is TRBJ2-3, the V gene TRBV10-3; 7 nucleotides align to TRBD2. V was pared by 8 bases and J by 1 base, with 6 bases of the junction left unmatched. Germline lookup yields CDR1 ENHRY and CDR2 SYGVKD. This CDR3 has 14 amino acids.

A few counts support this clone. V is TRBV6-6 and J is TRBJ2-7; possible D gene TRBD1, 5 bases. CDR3 length: 14 residues. CDR1 is MNHNY, CDR2 SVGAGI, per germline (reference sequence). Trimming stripped 7 bases from V and 3 bases from J, with 16 bases between. As DNA, the CDR3 is TGTGCCAGCATTCAGGGTCAATGGGGCTACGAGCAGTACTTC. This codes for CASIQGQWGYEQYF.

V is TRBV5-6 and J is TRBJ2-5, with 11 bases that match TRBD2. V trimming: 4 bases; J trimming: 7 bases; junction bases outside the gene matches: 9. The CDR3 is made up of 15 amino acids. Germline V gene sequence: CDR1 SGHDT, CDR2 YYEEEE. CDR3 bases: TGTGCCAGCAGCGGATTAGCGGGAGGGCCAGGGACCCAGTACTTC. It encodes CASSGLAGGPGTQYF.

This sequence joins TRBV10-3 and TRBJ2-7; TRBD2 matches 13 bases. V trimming: 2 bases; J trimming: 4 bases; junction bases outside the gene matches: 2. The CDR3 spans 15 residues. CDR1 is ENHRY, CDR2 SYGVKD, per germline. CDR3 in amino acids: CAISEGTSGMYEQYF. CDR3 DNA sequence: TGTGCCATCAGTGAGGGGACTAGCGGGATGTACGAGCAGTACTTC.

The chain combines TRBV18 with TRBJ2-2, with TRBD1 matching 8 bases. The CDR3 has 15 amino acids. The germline gives CDR1 KGHSH, CDR2 LQKENI. V gave up 1 base and J gave up 4 bases; unmatched junction bases: 2. CDR3 DNA sequence: TGTGCCAGCTCACCACGCGACAGGGGCACCGGGGAGCTGTTTTTT. It translates to CASSPRDRGTGELFF.

The chain is built from TRBV19 and TRBJ2-1; D is possibly TRBD1 (5 bases). V lost 5 bases, J lost 4 bases, and 12 bases lay in between. The CDR3 length is 14 residues. Per the germline V gene, CDR1 is LNHDA and CDR2 is SQIVND (reference sequence). The CDR3 bases are TGTGCCAGTAGTCTAAGGACATTATACAATGAGCAGTTCTTC. It codes for CASSLRTLYNEQFF.

The chain joins TRBV7-2 to TRBJ2-5; D gene unclear. There are 13 residues in the CDR3. CDR1 SGHTA and CDR2 FQGNSA come from the germline V gene. Trimming took 0 bases from V and 5 from J, leaving 7 bases between them. The CDR3 region is CASSLANRETQYF. CDR3 bases: TGTGCCAGCAGCTTAGCGAATAGGGAGACCCAGTACTTC.

The gene calls are TRBV10-3 and TRBJ2-5; D is unclear. The CDR3 extends over 13 amino acids. The V end lost 6 bases, the J end lost 1 base, and 9 bases lay between the germline ends. CDR1 and CDR2 from the germline V gene are ENHRY and SYGVKD. The CDR3 loop is CAISAELQETQYF. The CDR3 DNA is TGTGCCATCAGCGCAGAGCTCCAAGAGACCCAGTACTTC.

The J gene is TRBJ2-5, the V gene TRBV19, with TRBD1 matching 8 bases. Looked up from germline, CDR1 is LNHDA and CDR2 is SQIVND (reference sequence). V dropped 1 base and J dropped 5; count of bases not matched to a gene: 9. This CDR3 has 16 residues. The CDR3 spells CASSIAGGALTETQYF. CDR3 in DNA: TGTGCCAGTAGTATAGCAGGGGGCGCATTGACCGAGACCCAGTACTTC. Full variable domain (missing parts from reference TRBV19 and TRBJ2-5): DGGITQSPKYLFRKEGQNVTLSCEQNLNHDAMYWYRQDPGQGLRLIYYSQIVNDFQKGDIAEGYSVSREKKESFPLTVTSAQKNPTAFYLCASSIAGGALTETQYFGPGTRLLVL.

The gene calls are TRBV28 and TRBJ1-2; D is perhaps TRBD1 (6 bases). The CDR3 length is 12 residues. With 7 bases removed from V and 8 bases from J, the gap between germline ends came to 14 bases. Per the germline V gene, CDR1 is MDHEN and CDR2 is SYDVKM. As DNA, the CDR3 is TGTGCCAGCAACCCCTGGGGGGCCGGCTACACCTTC. The encoded protein is CASNPWGAGYTF.

CDR3 in amino acids: CATVIGSGPQHF. The DNA of the CDR3 is TGTGCCACCGTCATAGGGTCTGGGCCCCAGCATTTT. The chain couples TRBV28 to TRBJ1-5; D is undetermined. V dropped 10 bases and J dropped 9 bases, with 16 bases sitting between them. The CDR3 is 12 amino acids. Germline-derived CDR1 and CDR2 are MDHEN and SYDVKM.

The V gene is TRBV27, the J gene TRBJ2-3; D gene ambiguous. Germline V gene lookup returns CDR1 MNHEY and CDR2 SMNVEV (reference sequence). CDR3 length equals 12 residues. Trimming took 8 bases from V and 2 from J, leaving 8 bases between them. This CDR3 reads CASGSITDTQYF. CDR3 DNA sequence: TGTGCCAGCGGCTCTATCACAGATACGCAGTATTTT.

This chain joins TRBV11-1 and TRBJ2-7; D gene uncertain. Trimming pared 2 bases from V and 3 bases from J, leaving 8 bases between. The length of the CDR3 is 13 residues. Germline lookup yields CDR1 SGHAT and CDR2 FQDESV (reference sequence). CDR3 loop: CASSLTAFYEQYF. CDR3 sequence (DNA): TGTGCCAGCAGCTTAACTGCGTTCTACGAGCAGTACTTC.

V usage is TRBV28 and J usage is TRBJ1-1; TRBD1 aligns across 10 bases. CDR3 length: 17 amino acids. Trimming at V came to 5 bases and at J to 2 bases, leaving 11 bases not matched to a gene. Per germline, CDR1 MDHEN and CDR2 SYDVKM. CDR3 sequence: CASSNRQGARANTEAFF. The CDR3, as DNA: TGTGCCAGCAGTAACCGACAGGGGGCGCGGGCTAACACTGAAGCTTTCTTT.

The rearrangement links TRBV7-9 to TRBJ2-2; D remains ambiguous. Deletions cut 3 bases from V and 4 bases from J, with 6 bases between. Germline V gene sequence: CDR1 SEHNR, CDR2 FQNEAQ (reference sequence). This CDR3 contains 13 residues. DNA of the CDR3: TGTGCCAGCAGCTTCCTCGGCACCGGGGAGCTGTTTTTT. It specifies CASSFLGTGELFF.

This clone has a single count. The chain combines TRBV28 with TRBJ1-5, with 8 nucleotides matching TRBD1. In germline, CDR1 is MDHEN, CDR2 SYDVKM. V was pared by 4 bases and J by 7 bases, with 6 bases of the junction left unmatched. The CDR3 has 14 amino acids. In DNA, the CDR3 is TGTGCCAGCAGTTACAGGGGGAGAACACAGCCCCAGCATTTT. This translates into CASSYRGRTQPQHF.

This chain uses TRBV12-3 or TRBV12-4 with TRBJ2-7; D gene uncertain. CDR3 length equals 12 residues. The V gene lost 6 bases and the J gene lost 6 bases, with 12 bases spanning the gap. The CDR3 sequence is CASSKFSGEQYF. The CDR3 nucleotides are TGTGCCAGCAGCAAGTTCAGTGGCGAGCAGTACTTC.

This clone appeared a few times. This chain uses TRBV30 with TRBJ1-2; no definite D call. The germline V and J ends were trimmed by 5 bases and 4 bases, with 8 bases remaining between them. CDR1 and CDR2 from the germline V gene are GTSNPN and SVGIG (reference sequence). The CDR3 length is 11 residues. CDR3: CAWFFVYGYTF. The CDR3 nucleotides are TGTGCCTGGTTCTTCGTCTATGGCTACACCTTC.

The rearrangement links TRBV15 to TRBJ2-5; 7 positions match TRBD2. The germline V gene encodes CDR1 LNHNV and CDR2 YYDKDF (reference sequence). The J segment lost 2 bases and the V segment lost 3 bases, leaving 3 bases of the junction unmatched. The length of the CDR3 is 14 residues. CDR3 bases: TGTGCCACCAGCAGTCACGGGGGGCAAGAGACCCAGTACTTC. Its translation is CATSSHGGQETQYF.

This chain links TRBV6-2 or TRBV6-3 with TRBJ1-2; D not certain. The CDR3 is 14 amino acids. The V gene lost 2 bases and the J gene lost 4 bases, with 11 bases spanning the gap. Germline CDR1 and CDR2: MNHEY and SVGEGT. The CDR3 nucleotides are TGTGCCAGCAGTTACAACCCAGACGTCTATGGCTACACCTTC. Its protein product is CASSYNPDVYGYTF.

The chain couples TRBV5-5 to TRBJ1-4, with a tentative D call TRBD1 (5 bases). V lost 0 bases to trimming and J lost 2 bases, with 11 bases between them. CDR3 length: 16 amino acids. CDR1 SGHKS and CDR2 YYEKEE come from the germline V gene (reference sequence). CDR3 loop: CASSLVPGATNEKLFF. CDR3 DNA sequence: TGTGCCAGCAGCTTGGTCCCCGGGGCCACTAATGAAAAACTGTTTTTT. The full variable domain, with the rest looked up from reference TRBV5-5 and TRBJ1-4, is DAGVTQSPTHLIKTRGQQVTLRCSPISGHKSVSWYQQVLGQGPQFIFQYYEKEERGRGNFPDRFSARQFPNYSSELNVNALLLGDSALYLCASSLVPGATNEKLFFGSGTQLSVL.